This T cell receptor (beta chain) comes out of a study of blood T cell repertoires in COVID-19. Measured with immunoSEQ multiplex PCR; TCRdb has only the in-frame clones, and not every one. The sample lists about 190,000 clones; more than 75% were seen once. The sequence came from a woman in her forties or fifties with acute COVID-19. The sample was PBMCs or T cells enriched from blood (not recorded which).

DNA for the CDR3: TGTGCCAGCAGCTCTGAGGGTCGAAACACTGAAGCTTTCTTT. This codes for CASSSEGRNTEAFF. The chain has TRBV7-3 and TRBJ1-1; D gene ambiguous. The germline V gene encodes CDR1 SGHTA and CDR2 FQGTGA. The CDR3 is made up of 14 amino acids. V was clipped by 4 bases and J by 2 bases, with 11 bases between them.